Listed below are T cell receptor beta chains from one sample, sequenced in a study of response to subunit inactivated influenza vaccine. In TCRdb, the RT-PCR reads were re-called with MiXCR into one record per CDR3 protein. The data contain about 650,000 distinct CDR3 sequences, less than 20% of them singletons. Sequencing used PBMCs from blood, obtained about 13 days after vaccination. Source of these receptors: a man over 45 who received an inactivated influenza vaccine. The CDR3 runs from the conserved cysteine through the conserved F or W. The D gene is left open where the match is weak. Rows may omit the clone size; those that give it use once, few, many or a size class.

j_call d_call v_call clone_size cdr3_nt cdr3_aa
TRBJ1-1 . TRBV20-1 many TGCAGTGCTGTCGCGGGGCCCGCTGAAGCTTTCTTT CSAVAGPAEAFF
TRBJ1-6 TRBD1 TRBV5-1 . TGCGCCAGCAGCTTGTGGACAGGGGATAATTCACCCCTCCACTTT CASSLWTGDNSPLHF
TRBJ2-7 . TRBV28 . TGTGCCAGCTGGGACGCTGGCTACGAGCAGTACTTC CASWDAGYEQYF
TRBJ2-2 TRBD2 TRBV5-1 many TGCGCCACCCCCCGGGAGGGACTGAACACCGGGGAGCTGTTTTTT CATPREGLNTGELFF
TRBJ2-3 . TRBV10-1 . TGCGCCAGCAGTGAGTCGCCGGGGGTTACAGATACGCAGTATTTT CASSESPGVTDTQYF
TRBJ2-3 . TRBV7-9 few TGTGCCAGCAGTCTAAACGTGGATACGCAGTATTTT CASSLNVDTQYF
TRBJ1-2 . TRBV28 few TGTGCCAGCAGTTTATTCGGGAAAGGAGATGGCTACACCTTC CASSLFGKGDGYTF
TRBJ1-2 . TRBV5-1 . TGCGCCAGCAGCTTCCAGACGTCTGACTATGGCTACACCTTC CASSFQTSDYGYTF
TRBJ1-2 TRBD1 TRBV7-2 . TGTGCCAGCAGCTTAGGGGACAGCCCTAAAGGCTATGGCTACACCTTC CASSLGDSPKGYGYTF
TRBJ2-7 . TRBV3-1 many TGTGCCAGCAGCCAAATTGTGGGGTACGAGCAGTACTTC CASSQIVGYEQYF
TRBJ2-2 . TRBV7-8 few TGTGCCAGCAGCTTCATTTTCCGAGCGAACACCGGGGAGCTGTTTTTT CASSFIFRANTGELFF
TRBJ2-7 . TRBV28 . TGTGCCAGCAGGCACAGGGACCCCAATCTTTACGAGCAGTACTTC CASRHRDPNLYEQYF
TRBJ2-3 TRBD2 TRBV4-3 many TGCGCCAGCAGCCAAGTTCCAGCGGGAGGTAGCACAGATACGCAGTATTTT CASSQVPAGGSTDTQYF
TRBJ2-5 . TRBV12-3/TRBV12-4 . TGTGCCAGCAGTTCACCCCCCAACATCGAGACCCAGTACTTC CASSSPPNIETQYF
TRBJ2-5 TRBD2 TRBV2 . TGTGCCAGCAGGGGACTAGCGGGGAGAGGGACCCAGTACTTC CASRGLAGRGTQYF
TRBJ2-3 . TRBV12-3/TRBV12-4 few TGTGCCATCCAGAACCGATCTACGGGTACGCAGTATTTT CAIQNRSTGTQYF
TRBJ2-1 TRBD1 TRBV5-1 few TGCGCCAGCAGCTTCCTAACAGGGGGTTACAATGAGCAGTTCTTC CASSFLTGGYNEQFF
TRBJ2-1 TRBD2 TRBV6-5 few TGTGCCAGCAGTTACTCGATGGGGCGGCTAGCGGGAGACAATGAGCAGTTCTTC CASSYSMGRLAGDNEQFF
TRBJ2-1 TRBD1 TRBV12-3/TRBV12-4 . TGTGCCAGCAGGGCCGGGACAGGAGCTAATGAGCAGTTCTTC CASRAGTGANEQFF
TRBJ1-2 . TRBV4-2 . TGTGCCAGCAGGAGTGACAGTGTAGCTAACTATGGCTACACCTTC CASRSDSVANYGYTF
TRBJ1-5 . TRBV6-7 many TGTGCCAGCAGTTACTCGGGCAGCGCCAAAGATGGGAGTCAGCCCCAGCATTTT CASSYSGSAKDGSQPQHF
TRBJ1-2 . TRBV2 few TGTGCCAGCAAAGCCCTTTATGGGGGTGGCTACACCTTC CASKALYGGGYTF
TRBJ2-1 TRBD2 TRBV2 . TGTGCCAGCAGGTCCGGGACTAGCGCCTACAATGAGCAGTTCTTC CASRSGTSAYNEQFF
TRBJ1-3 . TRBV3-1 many TGTGCCAGCAGCCAGCTGGGGGGGACTGGAAACACCATATATTTT CASSQLGGTGNTIYF
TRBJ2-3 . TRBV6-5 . TGTGCCAGCAGTTACTCGCGGTATAGCACAGATACGCAGTATTTT CASSYSRYSTDTQYF
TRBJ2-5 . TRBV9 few TGTGCCAGCAGCGTAGATGGGTCCGTAGGGCCCCAAGAGACCCAGTACTTC CASSVDGSVGPQETQYF
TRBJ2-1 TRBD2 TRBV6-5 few TGTGCCAGCAGTTCGCGGGGGGGATCCTACAATGAGCAGTTCTTC CASSSRGGSYNEQFF
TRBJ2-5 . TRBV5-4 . TGTGCCAGCAGCGAGGGGCAAGAGACCCAGTACTTC CASSEGQETQYF
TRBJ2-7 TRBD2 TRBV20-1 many TGCAGTGCTGACGGTGGACTAGCGAAATACGAGCAGTACTTC CSADGGLAKYEQYF
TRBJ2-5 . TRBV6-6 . TGTGCCAGCAGTGTAGAGCGAGAGACCCAGTACTTC CASSVERETQYF
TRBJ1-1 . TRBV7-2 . TGTGCCAGCAGCTTATTTCCGGACTTGAACACTGAAGCTTTCTTT CASSLFPDLNTEAFF
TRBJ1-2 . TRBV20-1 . TGCAGTGCCCCCTCGGGCGGGCCAGGGAGAATGGGCGGCTACACCTTC CSAPSGGPGRMGGYTF
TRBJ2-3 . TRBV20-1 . TGCAGTGCCCCCGGAGGGATAATTACAGATACGCAGTATTTT CSAPGGIITDTQYF
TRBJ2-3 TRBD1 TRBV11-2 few TGTGCCAGCAGCTTTGATAGGGGGCTGGAAAGAAGCACAGATACGCAGTATTTT CASSFDRGLERSTDTQYF
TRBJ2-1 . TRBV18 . TGTGCCAGCTCACCACGGGACTCCCGTTTTGAGCAGTTCTTC CASSPRDSRFEQFF
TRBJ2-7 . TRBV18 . TGTGCCAGCTCACTCCGGGACGGAGGCTACGAGCAGTACTTC CASSLRDGGYEQYF
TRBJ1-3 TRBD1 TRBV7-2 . TGTGCCAGCAGCTTGGGCCCGGGGACAGACGGAAACACCATATATTTT CASSLGPGTDGNTIYF
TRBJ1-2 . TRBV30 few TGTGCCTGGCTGCAACGGATCTATGGCTACACCTTC CAWLQRIYGYTF
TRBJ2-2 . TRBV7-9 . TGTGCCAGCAGCTTAACCGGGCCGGGGACCGGGGAGCTGTTTTTT CASSLTGPGTGELFF
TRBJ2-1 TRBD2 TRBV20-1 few TGCAGTGCTAGAGACAAGCTACGCGGGGGGGCCTATGAGCAGTTCTTC CSARDKLRGGAYEQFF
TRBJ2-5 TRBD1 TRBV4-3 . TGCGCCAGCAGCCAAGGTCCGGACAGGGTTGAGACCCAGTACTTC CASSQGPDRVETQYF
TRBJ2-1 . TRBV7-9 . TGTGCCAGCAGCTCCGCCCAGAGGGAGAACAATGAGCAGTTCTTC CASSSAQRENNEQFF
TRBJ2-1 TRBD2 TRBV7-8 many TGTGCCAGCAGCTTAGCGCGTCTAGCGGGAGAGGGGATATACAATGAGCAGTTCTTC CASSLARLAGEGIYNEQFF
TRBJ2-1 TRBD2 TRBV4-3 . TGCGCCAGCAGCCAAGATTTCGTACTAGCGGGAGTAACCTACAATGAGCAGTTCTTC CASSQDFVLAGVTYNEQFF
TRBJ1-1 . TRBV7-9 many TGTGCCAGCAGCTTAGCCAGCGCCACTGAAGCTTTCTTT CASSLASATEAFF
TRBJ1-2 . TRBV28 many TGTGCCAGCAGCCTTAGGCCGTCCTATGGCTACACCTTC CASSLRPSYGYTF
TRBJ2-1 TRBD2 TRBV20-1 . TGCAGTGCTACCCCTCAGCGGGGCCGATACAATGAGCAGTTCTTC CSATPQRGRYNEQFF
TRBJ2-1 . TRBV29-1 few TGCAGCGCGTCGCCTTTGGTTGGCGGGCATCCATCCTACAATGAGCAGTTCTTC CSASPLVGGHPSYNEQFF
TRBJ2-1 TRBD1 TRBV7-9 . TGTGCCAGCAGCTCGGAGACAGGGAAGGGTTTCTTC CASSSETGKGFF
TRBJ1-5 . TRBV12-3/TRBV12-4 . TGTGCCAGCAGTTCCCTGGTGGAGCCCCAGCATTTT CASSSLVEPQHF
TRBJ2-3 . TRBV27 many TGTGCCAGCAGTCTAACCTGGACAGATACGCAGTATTTT CASSLTWTDTQYF
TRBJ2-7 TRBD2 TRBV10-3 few TGTGCCATCAGTGAGTCTAGCGGGAGGGCCCCCTACGAGCAGTACTTC CAISESSGRAPYEQYF
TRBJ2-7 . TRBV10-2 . TGCGCCAGCAAGGCGGGGCAGGGTGCCTACGAGCAGTACTTC CASKAGQGAYEQYF
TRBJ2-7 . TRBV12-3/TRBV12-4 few TGTGCCAGCAGTTTACAACCCTGGTGGGAGCAGTACTTC CASSLQPWWEQYF
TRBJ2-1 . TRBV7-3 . TGTGCCAGCAGCCAAAGCCGGGATAATAAGCAGTTCTTC CASSQSRDNKQFF
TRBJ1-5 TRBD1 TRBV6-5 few TGTGCCAGCAGTCACCCGGACAGGACTTATCAGCCCCAGCATTTT CASSHPDRTYQPQHF